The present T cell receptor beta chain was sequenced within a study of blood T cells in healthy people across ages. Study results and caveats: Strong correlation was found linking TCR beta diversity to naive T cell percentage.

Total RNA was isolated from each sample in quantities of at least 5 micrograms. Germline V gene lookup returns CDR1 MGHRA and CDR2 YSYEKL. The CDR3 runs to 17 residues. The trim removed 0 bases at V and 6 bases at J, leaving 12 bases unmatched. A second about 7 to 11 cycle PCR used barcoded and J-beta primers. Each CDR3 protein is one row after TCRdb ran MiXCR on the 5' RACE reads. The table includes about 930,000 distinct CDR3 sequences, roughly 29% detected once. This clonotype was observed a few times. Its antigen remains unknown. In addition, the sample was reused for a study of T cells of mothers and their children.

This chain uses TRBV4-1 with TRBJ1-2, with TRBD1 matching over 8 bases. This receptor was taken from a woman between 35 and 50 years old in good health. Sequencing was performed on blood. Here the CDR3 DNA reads TGCGCCAGCAGCCAAGATCACGAGCGGCCAGGGGGCCATGGCTACACCTTC. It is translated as CASSQDHERPGGHGYTF.